A selection of T cell receptor beta chains follows, all from one sample in a study of CD8+ T cells in alopecia areata. The method was immunoSEQ multiplex PCR; TCRdb's version includes in-frame clones alone and lacks a portion of them. The data show approximately 180,000 clones, roughly 65% seen once. The sample consisted of CD4+ T cells sorted from blood, taken at week 0. The receptors were sampled from a human donor with alopecia areata. Each CDR3 is given with its conserved first and last residue. The D gene is left open where the match is weak. Clone size, where shown, is once, few, many, or a class for clones that have expanded.

size	D	V	J	CDR3	DNA
NA	NA	TRBV5-6	TRBJ2-7	CASSLAGSSYEQYF	TGTGCCAGCAGCTTGGCGGGGTCCTCCTACGAGCAGTACTTC
few	TRBD1	TRBV30	TRBJ2-1	CAWNRDRNNEQFF	TGTGCCTGGAACAGGGACAGGAACAATGAGCAGTTCTTC
NA	NA	TRBV6-5	TRBJ1-6	CASSLIIGSPLHF	TGTGCCAGCAGTCTCATTATCGGATCACCCCTCCACTTT
NA	TRBD1	TRBV29-1	TRBJ1-2	CSVEDRTGIGGYTF	TGCAGCGTTGAAGACCGGACAGGGATTGGAGGCTACACCTTC
few	NA	TRBV18	TRBJ1-5	CASSLVGDNQPQHF	TGTGCCAGCTCACTCGTCGGGGACAATCAGCCCCAGCATTTT
NA	NA	TRBV2	TRBJ2-6	CASSVRNIGANVLTF	TGTGCCAGCAGTGTTCGGAATATTGGGGCCAACGTCCTGACTTTC
few	TRBD2	TRBV18	TRBJ2-1	CASSPPRAGDPHEQFF	TGTGCCAGCTCACCACCGAGAGCGGGGGACCCTCATGAGCAGTTCTTC
NA	NA	TRBV30	TRBJ1-1	CAWSLDGRNTEAFF	TGTGCCTGGAGTCTGGACGGGAGGAACACTGAAGCTTTCTTT
NA	NA	TRBV29-1	TRBJ2-5	CSAGTAAGNQETQYF	TGCAGCGCCGGGACGGCCGCCGGTAACCAAGAGACCCAGTACTTC
NA	NA	TRBV7-2	TRBJ1-2	CASSSSLYGYTF	TGTGCCAGCAGCTCAAGTTTATATGGCTACACCTTC
NA	NA	TRBV7-2	TRBJ1-2	CATLAGRANYGYTF	TGTGCCACCTTAGCGGGGCGGGCGAACTATGGCTACACCTTC
NA	NA	TRBV30	TRBJ1-3	CAWSAGGTNTIYF	TGTGCCTGGAGTGCCGGAGGGACCAACACCATATATTTT
NA	NA	TRBV30	TRBJ2-6	CAWSAGFSGANVLTF	TGTGCCTGGAGCGCAGGGTTCTCTGGGGCCAACGTCCTGACTTTC
NA	NA	TRBV30	TRBJ1-6	CAWSEGNRAMNSPLHF	TGTGCCTGGAGCGAAGGGAACAGGGCAATGAATTCACCCCTCCACTTT
once	NA	TRBV7-2	TRBJ2-3	CASSLGGRNTDTQYF	TGTGCCAGCAGCTTAGGGGGGCGGAACACAGATACGCAGTATTTT
NA	TRBD1	TRBV5-1	TRBJ1-1	CASSPTGDYEAFF	TGCGCCAGCAGCCCTACAGGGGACTATGAAGCTTTCTTT
few	NA	TRBV2	TRBJ1-4	CASRKGQYGNEKLFF	TGTGCCAGCAGGAAGGGGCAGTACGGAAATGAAAAACTGTTTTTT
NA	TRBD1	TRBV7-8	TRBJ1-5	CASSLGDRGIQPQHF	TGTGCCAGCAGCTTGGGGGACAGGGGTATTCAGCCCCAGCATTTT
few	TRBD2	TRBV5-1	TRBJ2-3	CASSKTSGGSTDTQYF	TGCGCCAGCAGCAAGACTAGCGGGGGTAGCACAGATACGCAGTATTTT
NA	NA	TRBV9	TRBJ2-3	CASSVGGSDTQYF	TGTGCCAGCAGCGTCGGGGGTTCGGATACGCAGTATTTT
few	NA	TRBV19	TRBJ1-1	CASSIKGNTEAFF	TGTGCCAGTAGTATAAAGGGGAACACTGAAGCTTTCTTT
NA	NA	TRBV15	TRBJ1-6	CATSRVTGSSYNSPLHF	TGTGCCACCAGCAGAGTAACAGGGAGCTCCTATAATTCACCCCTCCACTTT
NA	NA	TRBV30	TRBJ2-3	CAWSLGDRSTDTQYF	TGTGCCTGGAGTTTGGGGGATCGCAGCACAGATACGCAGTATTTT
NA	NA	TRBV25-1	TRBJ2-7	CASSERRAYEQYF	TGTGCCAGCAGTGAAAGACGGGCCTACGAGCAGTACTTC
NA	NA	TRBV4-3	TRBJ2-2	CASSQDDTNTGELFF	TGCGCCAGCAGCCAAGATGACACCAACACCGGGGAGCTGTTTTTT
NA	NA	TRBV14	TRBJ2-7	CASSQDSGEYEQYF	TGTGCCAGCAGCCAAGATTCAGGGGAATACGAGCAGTACTTC
NA	NA	TRBV30	TRBJ1-1	CAWNPQMNTEAFF	TGTGCCTGGAACCCGCAAATGAACACTGAAGCTTTCTTT
NA	NA	TRBV4-3	TRBJ2-1	CASSPGLFPEQFF	TGCGCCAGCAGCCCGGGACTCTTTCCTGAGCAGTTCTTC
NA	TRBD1	TRBV30	TRBJ1-2	CAWNRGYGYTF	TGTGCCTGGAACAGGGGATATGGCTACACCTTC
NA	NA	TRBV7-2	TRBJ2-6	CASSLITGANVLTF	TGTGCCAGCAGCTTAATCACTGGGGCCAACGTCCTGACTTTC